Below, 7 T cell receptor beta chains from the same sample are listed, as sequenced in a study of cytomegalovirus exposure and HLA in healthy donors. PCR used 60 Vbeta primers and 13 Jbeta primers. Profiled with immunoSEQ multiplex PCR; TCRdb holds only in-frame clones, not every one. The table shows about 150,000 clones, with under 90% occurring only once. The sequenced material came from PBMCs. The source is a boy aged 2-15 years in good health and CMV-seronegative.

The J gene is TRBJ2-7, the V gene TRBV6-7; TRBD1 is a possible D gene (6 bases). TRBV6-7 falls under the ORF class, with uncertain function. This CDR3 is built from 12 residues. The V end was cut by 11 bases, the J end by 6 bases, with 17 bases between. The CDR3 DNA is TGTGCCGTGCCGAAAACAGGGTTCGAGCAGTACTTC. Protein sequence: CAVPKTGFEQYF.

This chain uses TRBV6-4 with TRBJ1-4; D uncertain. CDR1 is MRHNA, CDR2 SNTAGT, per germline. The CDR3 length is 14 residues. V was pared by 4 bases and J by 8 bases, with 14 bases between. CDR3 amino acids: CASSVGPGGEKLFF. The DNA for the CDR3 is TGTGCCAGCAGTGTAGGACCAGGAGGGGAAAAACTGTTTTTT.

This sequence joins TRBV29-1 and TRBJ2-1; 12 bases line up with TRBD2. The junction had 7 bases not matched to a gene; V was cut back by 1 base and J by 6 bases. CDR3 length: 16 amino acids. Germline CDR1 and CDR2: SQVTM and ANQGSEA. The CDR3 is CSVEGTSGRLGNEQFF. The DNA for the CDR3 is TGCAGCGTTGAAGGCACTAGCGGGAGGTTAGGCAATGAGCAGTTCTTC.

The chain employs TRBV28 and TRBJ2-3; no reliable D call. Germline V gene lookup returns CDR1 MDHEN and CDR2 SYDVKM. V lost 4 bases and J 2 bases, leaving 10 bases between the germline ends. This CDR3 spans 14 amino acids. The CDR3, as DNA: TGTGCCAGCAGTTGGGCTCCCGACACAGATACGCAGTATTTT. Translating it yields CASSWAPDTDTQYF. The full variable domain, completed using reference TRBV28 and TRBJ2-3, is DVKVTQSSRYLVKRTGEKVFLECVQDMDHENMFWYRQDPGLGLRLIYFSYDVKMKEKGDIPEGYSVSREKKERFSLILESASTNQTSMYLCASSWAPDTDTQYFGPGTRLTVL.

J is TRBJ2-7 and V is TRBV6-1; TRBD1 matches 12 bases. J lost 6 bases, V lost 3 bases, and 12 bases had no gene match. This CDR3 has 17 residues. CDR1 and CDR2 (germline): MNHNS, SASEGT. CDR3 amino acids: CASSDGTGGPVRAEQYF. Here the CDR3 DNA reads TGTGCCAGCAGTGACGGGACAGGGGGCCCCGTTCGAGCCGAGCAGTACTTC.

The rearrangement uses TRBV30 and TRBJ1-1; no reliable D call. The CDR3 runs 13 residues. Trimming pared 6 bases from V and 3 bases from J, leaving 14 bases between. Looked up from germline, CDR1 is GTSNPN and CDR2 is SVGIG (reference sequence). The CDR3 spells CACASVGDTEAFF. CDR3 in DNA: TGTGCCTGCGCGAGTGTCGGGGACACTGAAGCTTTCTTT.

This chain connects TRBV7-2 to TRBJ2-1; 8 bases agree with TRBD2. From germline, CDR1 is SGHTA and CDR2 FQGNSA. The CDR3 is 17 amino acids. With 2 bases clipped from V and 2 bases from J, the junction kept 8 bases outside the gene matches. CDR3 coding DNA: TGTGCCAGCAGCTTAAACGGTGCGGGAGGACCCTACAATGAGCAGTTCTTC. Its protein is CASSLNGAGGPYNEQFF. The full variable domain, rest sourced from reference TRBV7-2 and TRBJ2-1, is GAGVSQSPSNKVTEKGKDVELRCDPISGHTALYWYRQSLGQGLEFLIYFQGNSAPDKSGLPSDRFSAERTGGSVSTLTIQRTQQEDSAVYLCASSLNGAGGPYNEQFFGPGTRLTVL.